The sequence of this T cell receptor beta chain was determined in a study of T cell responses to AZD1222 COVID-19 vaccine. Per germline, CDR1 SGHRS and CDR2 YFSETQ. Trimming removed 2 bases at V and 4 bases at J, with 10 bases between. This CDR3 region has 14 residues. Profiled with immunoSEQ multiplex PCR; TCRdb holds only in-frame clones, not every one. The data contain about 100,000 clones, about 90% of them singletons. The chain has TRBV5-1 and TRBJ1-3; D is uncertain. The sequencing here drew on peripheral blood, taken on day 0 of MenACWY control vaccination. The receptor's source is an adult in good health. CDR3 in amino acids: CASSLSRTGNTIYF. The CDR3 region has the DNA TGCGCCAGCAGCTTAAGCCGGACGGGAAACACCATATATTTT.